Sequencing of this TCR beta chain was carried out in a study of beta chain features in type 1 diabetes. Expressed TCRB transcripts were sequenced because the isolated RNA had all been reverse transcribed beforehand. Sequencing used immunoSEQ multiplex PCR; TCRdb keeps in-frame clones, though not all of them. The sample yields approximately 470,000 clones, approximately 31% seen once. As regards this clone: The antigen is not known.

CDR1 and CDR2 (germline): LNHDA, SQIVND (reference sequence). The CDR3 covers 13 residues. V shed 1 base and J shed 1 base, with 4 bases lying between them. General study findings and limits: It was possible that PCR favored shorter templates, equally so in patients and controls.

The clonotype was recovered from a man younger than 30 in good health. V usage is TRBV19 and J usage is TRBJ1-1; no definite D call. Sequenced: naive CD4+ T cells from blood. This CDR3 reads CASSIVANTEAFF. The CDR3 region has the DNA TGTGCCAGTAGTATAGTGGCGAACACTGAAGCTTTCTTT.